This passage covers 19 T cell receptor beta chains from one sample sequenced in a study of breast tumors, draining lymph nodes, adjacent tissues. TCRdb processed the multiplex PCR reads anew with MiXCR; each CDR3 protein has one entry. This sample carries around 70,000 distinct CDR3 sequences, roughly two fifths of them seen once, and the ten largest clones take more than 7.5%. Sequencing used breast tumor tissue. Every receptor here comes from a female donor with breast cancer. Some clones in this sample may be carry-over from other donors' samples.

The V call is TRBV29-1, the J call TRBJ2-1; D remains unclear. Per the germline V gene, CDR1 is SQVTM and CDR2 is ANQGSEA. CDR3 length: 12 amino acids. Trimming took 8 bases from V and 3 from J, leaving 11 bases between them. Here the CDR3 DNA reads TGCAGCTCATTGTCGGGCTACAATGAGCAGTTCTTC. Its protein product is CSSLSGYNEQFF.

The chain carries TRBV29-1 and TRBJ2-1; D is ambiguous. V lost 4 bases, J lost 2 bases, and 6 bases lay in between. CDR3 length: 12 residues. The germline V gene has CDR1 SQVTM and CDR2 ANQGSEA. The CDR3 DNA is TGCAGCGTTGGGGCGACCTACAATGAGCAGTTCTTC. It encodes CSVGATYNEQFF.

This clonotype rates as medium-sized. This chain connects TRBV9 to TRBJ2-3; 14 bases agree with TRBD2. With V trimmed by 3 bases and J by 2 bases, 11 bases remained unmatched. The germline gives CDR1 SGDLS, CDR2 YYNGEE. The CDR3 covers 19 residues. DNA of the CDR3: TGTGCCAGCAGCGAGGGGACTAGCGGGAGTTGGGCATACACAGATACGCAGTATTTT. Residues: CASSEGTSGSWAYTDTQYF. The complete variable domain, with remaining parts taken from reference TRBV9 and TRBJ2-3, reads DSGVTQTPKHLITATGQRVTLRCSPRSGDLSVYWYQQSLDQGLQFLIQYYNGEERAKGNILERFSAQQFPDLHSELNLSSLELGDSALYFCASSEGTSGSWAYTDTQYFGPGTRLTVL.

V gene TRBV9 combines with J gene TRBJ1-2; 9 nucleotides line up with TRBD1. Germline V lookup: CDR1 SGDLS, CDR2 YYNGEE. Unmatched junction bases numbered 5, after V lost 3 bases and J lost 5 bases. CDR3 length: 14 amino acids. The CDR3 loop reads CASSEGTGWYGYTF. In nucleotides, the CDR3 is TGTGCCAGCAGCGAGGGGACAGGGTGGTATGGCTACACCTTC. Variable domain in full (rest from reference TRBV9 and TRBJ1-2): DSGVTQTPKHLITATGQRVTLRCSPRSGDLSVYWYQQSLDQGLQFLIQYYNGEERAKGNILERFSAQQFPDLHSELNLSSLELGDSALYFCASSEGTGWYGYTFGSGTRLTVV.

This chain uses TRBV29-1 with TRBJ1-2; TRBD1 agrees at 10 bases. Germline lookup yields CDR1 SQVTM and CDR2 ANQGSEA. The CDR3 consists of 13 residues. Unmatched junction bases numbered 2, after V lost 7 bases and J lost 0 bases. CDR3 protein: CSAGTGANYGYTF. The CDR3 bases are TGCAGCGCCGGGACAGGGGCTAACTATGGCTACACCTTC.

This sequence joins TRBV11-3 and TRBJ1-2; TRBD1 aligns across 9 bases. Germline loops: CDR1 SGHNT, CDR2 YENEEA. The trim removed 3 bases at V and 8 bases at J, leaving 7 bases unmatched. CDR3 size: 14 residues. The CDR3 DNA reads as TGTGCCAGCAGCTTGGCCGGGACAGGGAGCGGCTACACCTTC. As protein: CASSLAGTGSGYTF.

The V gene is TRBV20-1, the J gene TRBJ1-4, with 10 positions matching TRBD1. Per the germline V gene, CDR1 is DFQATT and CDR2 is SNEGSKA (reference sequence). Germline trimming cut 5 bases from V and 9 bases from J; bases unmatched to any gene: 6. This CDR3 is 13 amino acids long. CDR3 in amino acids: CSAHGQGEKKLFF. CDR3 sequence (DNA): TGCAGTGCTCATGGACAGGGGGAGAAAAAACTGTTTTTT.

The J gene is TRBJ2-2, the V gene TRBV6-5; 7 bases match TRBD1. V shed 11 bases, J shed 5 bases, and the junction held 11 bases outside the gene matches. Germline V lookup: CDR1 MNHEY, CDR2 SVGAGI. The CDR3 consists of 14 residues. DNA of the CDR3: TGTGCCTCAGCTAAGGGGGCTGTTACCGGGGAGCTGTTTTTT. Protein sequence: CASAKGAVTGELFF.

About this clonotype itself: Possible read error: a much larger clone is one base away. This sequence joins TRBV6-4 and TRBJ2-1; 8 nucleotides line up with TRBD2. The CDR3 extends over 17 amino acids. Germline CDR1 MRHNA, CDR2 SNTAGT. This chain's CDR3 is CASSHSGSGKSYNEQFF. CDR3 in DNA: TGTGCCAGCAGTCACTCGGGTAGCGGGAAATCCTACAATGAGCAGTTCTTC.

There are many counts of this clonotype. The genes are TRBV30 and TRBJ1-2; D uncertain. Germline V gene lookup returns CDR1 GTSNPN and CDR2 SVGIG (reference sequence). The ends were cut back, 2 bases at V and 3 bases at J, with 7 bases in the middle. The CDR3 totals 12 residues. The CDR3 DNA sequence: TGTGCCTGGAGTCGGGAGTACTATGGCTACACCTTC. It codes for CAWSREYYGYTF.

This clonotype has a count of ten or more. For the CDR3, the DNA is TGTGCCAGCTCACCACAGACGCGCGAGCAGTACTTC. Translated: CASSPQTREQYF. This sequence joins TRBV18 and TRBJ2-7; no definite D call. The germline V gene encodes CDR1 KGHSH and CDR2 LQKENI. V was shortened by 1 base and J by 6 bases, with 7 bases between the two germline ends. This CDR3 has 12 amino acids.

This clonotype was counted ten times or more. The genes are TRBV6-1 and TRBJ1-3; a possible D gene is TRBD1 (6 bases). The CDR3 extends over 14 amino acids. CDR1 is MNHNS and CDR2 is SASEGT in the germline V gene. Trimming left V 6 bases short and J 4 bases short, with 13 bases between. Written as DNA, the CDR3 is TGTGCCAGCAGCAGACTGACAGGAGGAAACACCATATATTTT. This codes for CASSRLTGGNTIYF.

This clonotype has ten or more counts. This rearrangement joins TRBV7-6 to TRBJ1-4, with TRBD1 as a possible D gene (6 bases). V gave up 4 bases and J gave up 8 bases, with 23 bases separating them. This CDR3 has 17 residues. The germline gives CDR1 SGHVS, CDR2 FNYEAQ. CDR3 DNA: TGTGCCAGCAGCTCACATGCCGTCCTGGGGGCAAAGGAAAAACTGTTTTTT. As protein: CASSSHAVLGAKEKLFF.

Only one count was recorded for this clonotype. The J gene is TRBJ1-2, the V gene TRBV9, with a weak D call TRBD1 (5 bases). CDR3 size: 16 residues. Trimming took off 3 bases at V and 6 bases at J, with 21 bases between the two ends. Germline CDR1 is SGDLS and CDR2 is YYNGEE. The CDR3 nucleotides are TGTGCCAGCAGCGAGACCGGCGGAGGGGCCGGGAATGGCTACACCTTC. Translation gives CASSETGGGAGNGYTF.

This clonotype was recorded many times. The V call is TRBV12-3 or TRBV12-4, the J call TRBJ1-5, with TRBD1 as a possible D gene (5 bases). There are 15 residues in the CDR3. Trimming stripped 3 bases from V and 4 bases from J, with 13 bases between. CDR3 residues: CASSFGGGKNQPQHF. The DNA for the CDR3 is TGTGCCAGCAGTTTCGGCGGGGGGAAGAATCAGCCCCAGCATTTT.

CDR3 sequence reads: CASRHDTTYNEKLFF. In DNA, the CDR3 is TGTGCCAGCAGACACGACACTACCTACAATGAAAAACTGTTTTTT. V is TRBV28 and J is TRBJ1-4; no reliable D call. Germline V gene lookup returns CDR1 MDHEN and CDR2 SYDVKM. Trimming removed 6 bases at V and 5 bases at J, with 16 bases between. CDR3 size: 15 residues.

The chain links TRBV7-2 to TRBJ2-3; a weak D match, TRBD2 (5 bases). The germline V gene has CDR1 SGHTA and CDR2 FQGNSA. This CDR3 region has 17 residues. Trimming cost V 5 bases and J 1 base, with 19 bases left between them. The CDR3 loop reads CASSSSPLGLGTDTQYF. Written as DNA, the CDR3 is TGTGCCAGCAGCAGCAGCCCCCTCGGACTGGGCACAGATACGCAGTATTTT.

This clonotype has ten or more counts. The V and J genes are TRBV11-2 and TRBJ2-7, with D unresolved. V was pared by 0 bases and J by 7 bases, with 10 bases between. The germline V gene has CDR1 SGHAT and CDR2 FQNNGV. The CDR3 totals 13 residues. Here the CDR3 DNA reads TGTGCCAGCAGCTTAGATCAAGGGATAGAGCAGTACTTC. Translation: CASSLDQGIEQYF. Supplemented by reference TRBV11-2 and TRBJ2-7, the full variable domain reads EAGVAQSPRYKIIEKRQSVAFWCNPISGHATLYWYQQILGQGPKLLIQFQNNGVVDDSQLPKDRFSAERLKGVDSTLKIQPAKLEDSAVYLCASSLDQGIEQYFGPGTRLTVT.

A remark on this clonotype: Relative to the germline gene, one junction end is altered; a read error may explain this. This sequence joins TRBV2 and TRBJ2-2; 7 bases are a match to TRBD2. There are 16 residues in the CDR3. In germline, CDR1 is SNHLY, CDR2 FYNNEI. The CDR3 spells CASSEDGGGNTGELSW. In nucleotides, the CDR3 is TGTGCCAGCAGTGAAGATGGGGGAGGGAACACCGGGGAGCTGTCTTGG.